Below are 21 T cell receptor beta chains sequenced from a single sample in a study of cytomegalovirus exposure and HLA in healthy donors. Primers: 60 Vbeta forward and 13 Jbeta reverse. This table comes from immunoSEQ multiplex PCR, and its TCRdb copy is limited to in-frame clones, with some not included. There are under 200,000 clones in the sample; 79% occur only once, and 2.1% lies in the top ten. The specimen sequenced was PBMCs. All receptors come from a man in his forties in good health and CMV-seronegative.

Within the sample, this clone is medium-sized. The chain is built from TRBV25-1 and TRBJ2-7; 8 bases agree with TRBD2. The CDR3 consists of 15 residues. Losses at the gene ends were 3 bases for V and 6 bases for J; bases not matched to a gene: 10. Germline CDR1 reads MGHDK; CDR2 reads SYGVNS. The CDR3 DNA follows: TGTGCCAGCAGTGAGGGTCGGGAGGGCCTCCCCGAGCAGTACTTC. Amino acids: CASSEGREGLPEQYF.

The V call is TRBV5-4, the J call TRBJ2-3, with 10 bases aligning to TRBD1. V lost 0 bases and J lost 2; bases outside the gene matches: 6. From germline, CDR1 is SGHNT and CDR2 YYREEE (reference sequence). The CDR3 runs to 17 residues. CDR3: CASSLGQGAVDTDTQYF. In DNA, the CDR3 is TGTGCCAGCAGCTTGGGACAGGGGGCGGTAGACACAGATACGCAGTATTTT.

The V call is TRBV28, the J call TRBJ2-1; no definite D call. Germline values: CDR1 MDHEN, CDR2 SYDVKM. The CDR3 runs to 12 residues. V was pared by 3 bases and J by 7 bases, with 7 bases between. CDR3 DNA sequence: TGTGCCAGCAGTTTGTCTCGTAATGAGCAGTTCTTC. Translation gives CASSLSRNEQFF.

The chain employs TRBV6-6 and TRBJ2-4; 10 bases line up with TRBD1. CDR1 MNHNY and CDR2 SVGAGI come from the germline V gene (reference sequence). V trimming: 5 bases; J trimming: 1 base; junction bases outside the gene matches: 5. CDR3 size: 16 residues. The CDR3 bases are TGTGCCAGCAGTCCAGGGACAGGGGATGCCAAAAACATTCAGTACTTC. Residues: CASSPGTGDAKNIQYF.

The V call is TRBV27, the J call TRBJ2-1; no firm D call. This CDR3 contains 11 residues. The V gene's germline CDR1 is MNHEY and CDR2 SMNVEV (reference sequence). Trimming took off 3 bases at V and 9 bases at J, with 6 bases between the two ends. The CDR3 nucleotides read TGTGCCAGCAGTTTCGGAGTTGAGCAGTTCTTC. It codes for CASSFGVEQFF.

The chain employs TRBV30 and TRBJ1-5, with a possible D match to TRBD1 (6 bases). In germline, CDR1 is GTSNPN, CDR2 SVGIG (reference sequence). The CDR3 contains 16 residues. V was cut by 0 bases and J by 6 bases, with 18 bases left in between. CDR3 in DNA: TGTGCCTGGAGTGTGGGATCAGGGGCGGCCGGTCAGCCCCAGCATTTT. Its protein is CAWSVGSGAAGQPQHF.

DNA of the CDR3: TGTGCCAGCAGCGTCCCCTCAGGGGGGAGCAATCAGCCCCAGCATTTT. Its translation: CASSVPSGGSNQPQHF. The chain recombines TRBV2 with TRBJ1-5; 7 positions agree with TRBD1. The CDR3 runs 16 residues. V shed 6 bases and J 1 base; nucleotides not matched to a gene: 9. The germline V gene encodes CDR1 SNHLY and CDR2 FYNNEI.

Written as DNA, the CDR3 is TGTGCCAGCAGCTTCGCAGGGGCTGGAAACACCATATATTTT. Its translation is CASSFAGAGNTIYF. The chain carries TRBV11-2 and TRBJ1-3; D might be TRBD1 (6 bases). The germline gives CDR1 SGHAT, CDR2 FQNNGV. The CDR3 is 14 amino acids. Trimming took off 3 bases at V and 2 bases at J, with 8 bases between the two ends.

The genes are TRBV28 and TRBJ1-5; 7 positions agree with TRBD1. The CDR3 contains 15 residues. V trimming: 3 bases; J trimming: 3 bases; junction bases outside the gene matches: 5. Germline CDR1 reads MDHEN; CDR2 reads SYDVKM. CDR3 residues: CASSLTGQNNQPQHF. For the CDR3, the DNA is TGTGCCAGCAGTTTGACGGGACAGAACAATCAGCCCCAGCATTTT.

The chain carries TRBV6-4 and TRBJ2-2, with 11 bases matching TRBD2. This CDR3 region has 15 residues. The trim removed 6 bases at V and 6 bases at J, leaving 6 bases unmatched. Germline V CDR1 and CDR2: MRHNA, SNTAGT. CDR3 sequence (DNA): TGTGCCAGCAGCCCACTAGCGGGAGCGGCCGGGGAGCTGTTTTTT. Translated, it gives CASSPLAGAAGELFF.

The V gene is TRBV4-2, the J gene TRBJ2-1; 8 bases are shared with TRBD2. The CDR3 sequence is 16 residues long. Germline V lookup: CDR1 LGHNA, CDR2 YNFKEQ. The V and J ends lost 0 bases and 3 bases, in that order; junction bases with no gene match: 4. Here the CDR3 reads CASSQDFLAGYNEQFF. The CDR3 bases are TGTGCCAGCAGCCAAGATTTCCTAGCGGGCTACAATGAGCAGTTCTTC.

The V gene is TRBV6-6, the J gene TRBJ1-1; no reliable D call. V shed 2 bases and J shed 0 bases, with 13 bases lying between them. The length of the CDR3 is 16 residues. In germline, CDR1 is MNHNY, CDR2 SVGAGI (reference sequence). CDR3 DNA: TGTGCCAGCAGTTACGGATGGGAGGGCGTGAACACTGAAGCTTTCTTT. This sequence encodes CASSYGWEGVNTEAFF.

CDR3 coding DNA: TGTGCCAGTAGTCCGCGAGACAGGGACACCGGGGAGCTGTTTTTT. Translation gives CASSPRDRDTGELFF. V usage is TRBV19 and J usage is TRBJ2-2; 7 nucleotides line up with TRBD1. Trimming removed 5 bases from V and 3 bases from J; junction bases left unmatched: 6. The CDR3 is 15 residues long. The germline V gene has CDR1 LNHDA and CDR2 SQIVND (reference sequence). Filled out from reference TRBV19 and TRBJ2-2, the complete variable domain reads DGGITQSPKYLFRKEGQNVTLSCEQNLNHDAMYWYRQDPGQGLRLIYYSQIVNDFQKGDIAEGYSVSREKKESFPLTVTSAQKNPTAFYLCASSPRDRDTGELFFGEGSRLTVL.

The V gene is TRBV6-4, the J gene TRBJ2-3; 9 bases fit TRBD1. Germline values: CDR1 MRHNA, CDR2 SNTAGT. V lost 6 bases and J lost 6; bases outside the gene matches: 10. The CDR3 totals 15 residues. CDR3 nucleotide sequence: TGTGCCAGCAGCGCTGGGACAGGGAGGGGCGATACGCAGTATTTT. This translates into CASSAGTGRGDTQYF.

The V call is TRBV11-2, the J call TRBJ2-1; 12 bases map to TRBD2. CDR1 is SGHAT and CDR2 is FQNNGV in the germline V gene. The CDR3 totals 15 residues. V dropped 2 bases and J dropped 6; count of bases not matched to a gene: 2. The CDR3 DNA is TGTGCCAGCAGCTTAAGGACTAGCGGGGTCAATGAGCAGTTCTTC. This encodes CASSLRTSGVNEQFF.

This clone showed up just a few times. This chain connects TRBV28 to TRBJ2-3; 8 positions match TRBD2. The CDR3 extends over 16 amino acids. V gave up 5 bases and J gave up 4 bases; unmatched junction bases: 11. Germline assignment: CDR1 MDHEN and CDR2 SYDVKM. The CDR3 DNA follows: TGTGCCAGCAGTCCCAGGAGGGCCGGGAGGGCAGATACGCAGTATTTT. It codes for CASSPRRAGRADTQYF.

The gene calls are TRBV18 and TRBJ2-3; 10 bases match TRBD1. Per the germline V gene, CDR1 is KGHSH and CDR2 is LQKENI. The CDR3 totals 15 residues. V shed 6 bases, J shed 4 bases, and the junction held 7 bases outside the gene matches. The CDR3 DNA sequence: TGTGCCAGCTCGCCTAGGACAGGGGGTGCAGATACGCAGTATTTT. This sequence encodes CASSPRTGGADTQYF.

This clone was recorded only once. This CDR3 reads CASSPTPSYEQYF. CDR3 nucleotides: TGTGCCAGCAGTCCTACCCCGTCCTACGAGCAGTACTTC. V and J are TRBV9 and TRBJ2-7; D remains unclear. The CDR3 is 13 residues long. V was shortened by 5 bases and J by 1 base, with 10 bases between the two germline ends. The V gene's germline CDR1 is SGDLS and CDR2 YYNGEE.

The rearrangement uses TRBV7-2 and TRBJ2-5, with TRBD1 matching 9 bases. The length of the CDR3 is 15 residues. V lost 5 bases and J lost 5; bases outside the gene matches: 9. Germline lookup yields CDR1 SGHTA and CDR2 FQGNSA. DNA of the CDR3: TGTGCCAGCAGCATCTCAACAGGGGGCATGGAGACCCAGTACTTC. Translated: CASSISTGGMETQYF.

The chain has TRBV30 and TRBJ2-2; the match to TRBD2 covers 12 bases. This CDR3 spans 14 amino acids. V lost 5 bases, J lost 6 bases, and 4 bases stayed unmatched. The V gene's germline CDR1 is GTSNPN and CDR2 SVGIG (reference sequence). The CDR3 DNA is TGTGCCTGGGCCCGACTAGCGGGAGCCGGGGAGCTGTTTTTT. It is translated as CAWARLAGAGELFF.

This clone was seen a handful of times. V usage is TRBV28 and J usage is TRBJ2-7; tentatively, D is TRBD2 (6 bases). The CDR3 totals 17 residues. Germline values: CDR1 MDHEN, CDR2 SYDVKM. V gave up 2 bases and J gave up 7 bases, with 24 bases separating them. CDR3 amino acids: CASSLSSGLARMGEQYF. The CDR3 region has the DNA TGTGCCAGCAGTTTAAGTTCCGGGCTAGCGAGGATGGGGGAGCAGTACTTC.